This TCR beta chain emerged from a study of cytomegalovirus exposure and HLA in healthy donors. Overall study context: Earlier, 95 million to 120 million unique TCR beta sequences were recovered from roughly 180 million T cells by an analysis.

Points from the study as a whole: Trimming of TCR beta V- and J-genes showed a link, identified in a later analysis, to a missense DCLRE1C variant.

The study ran its PCR with 60 Vbeta and 13 Jbeta primers. Assay used: immunoSEQ multiplex PCR; TCRdb lists only in-frame clones, some missing. Altogether some 150,000 clones are present, around 81% being singletons, with the ten largest covering around 1.9%. Comment on this clone: Its antigen remains unidentified.

The CDR3 contains 12 residues. Deletions cut 0 bases from V and 6 bases from J, with 3 bases between. Germline CDR1 and CDR2: SGDLS and YYNGEE. The sample comprised PBMCs. The receptor comes from a woman in her 30s in good health and CMV-seropositive. The rearrangement joins TRBV9 to TRBJ2-2; D is unresolved. CDR3 sequence (DNA): TGTGCCAGCAGCGTAGTCTCCGGGGAGCTGTTTTTT. This translates into CASSVVSGELFF. The whole variable domain, filled in from reference TRBV9 and TRBJ2-2, reads DSGVTQTPKHLITATGQRVTLRCSPRSGDLSVYWYQQSLDQGLQFLIQYYNGEERAKGNILERFSAQQFPDLHSELNLSSLELGDSALYFCASSVVSGELFFGEGSRLTVL.